A single sample gave rise to the 30 T cell receptor beta chains below, sequenced in a study of T cells in Graves' hyperthyroidism and ophthalmopathy (dated by TCRdb to between 2018 and 2020). Receptor libraries were prepared by multiplex PCR. Instrument used: Illumina HiSeq 2000. Amplification of TCR beta CDR3 regions was carried out from RNA transcripts. For the first round of RT-PCR on the TCR CDR3, the HTBI primer set was used together with the Qiagen OneStep RT-PCR kit. TCRdb reanalyzed the raw reads on its own, using fastp at Q25 for trimming and MiXCR for clone calling, and kept in-frame beta chains. Entries are consolidated by CDR3 protein sequence, retaining the most common genes and DNA. This sample gives hundreds of thousands of distinct CDR3 sequences in total; almost 25% of them show up just once. The top ten hold approximately 35% of the sample. Material: blood. The source of these receptors is a woman between 40 and 55 years old with Graves' ophthalmopathy.

This clonotype was counted at least ten times. This sequence joins TRBV28 and TRBJ2-7; D call uncertain. This CDR3 spans 14 amino acids. Germline values: CDR1 MDHEN, CDR2 SYDVKM. The V and J ends lost 6 bases and 1 base respectively, with 13 bases between them. CDR3 nucleotide sequence: TGTGCCAGCAGGACGGCGACGGATTCCTACGAGCAGTACTTC. Its protein is CASRTATDSYEQYF.

V gene TRBV27 combines with J gene TRBJ1-2, with D maybe TRBD1 (6 bases). The V gene lost 7 bases and the J gene lost 0 bases, with 15 bases spanning the gap. Germline loops: CDR1 MNHEY, CDR2 SMNVEV (reference sequence). CDR3 length equals 15 residues. In DNA, the CDR3 is TGTGCCAGCACTCGAGGGGGGGAAGCTAACTATGGCTACACCTTC. This gives the protein CASTRGGEANYGYTF.

The chain employs TRBV7-2 and TRBJ2-7, with D unclear. CDR1 and CDR2 (germline): SGHTA, FQGNSA. This CDR3 contains 13 residues. Trimming stripped 3 bases from V and 1 base from J, with 7 bases between. The CDR3 loop is CASSLTQSYEQYF. The CDR3 nucleotides read TGTGCCAGCAGCTTGACTCAGTCCTACGAGCAGTACTTC.

This clonotype was seen ten or more times. The V gene is TRBV5-1, the J gene TRBJ1-6; D may be TRBD1 (6 bases). From germline, CDR1 is SGHRS and CDR2 YFSETQ. The V gene lost 0 bases and the J gene lost 9 bases, with 13 bases spanning the gap. The CDR3 contains 15 residues. The CDR3, as DNA: TGCGCCAGCAGCTTGGCCCAGGGGAACCGTTCACCCCTCCACTTT. Its translation: CASSLAQGNRSPLHF.

This clonotype was seen ten or more times. The J gene is TRBJ2-7, the V gene TRBV29-1, with D uncertain. The CDR3 extends over 14 amino acids. Trimming took 7 bases from V and 2 from J, leaving 18 bases between them. The germline gives CDR1 SQVTM, CDR2 ANQGSEA. The CDR3 region is CSAAEERPPYEQYF. The DNA for the CDR3 is TGCAGCGCTGCTGAGGAAAGGCCCCCCTACGAGCAGTACTTC.

This clonotype was detected ten times or more. The chain employs TRBV4-1 and TRBJ2-7; D ambiguous. Germline CDR1 and CDR2: MGHRA and YSYEKL. Trimming removed 1 base at V and 3 bases at J, with 7 bases between. The CDR3 spans 13 residues. CDR3: CASSQGMRYEQYF. CDR3 sequence (DNA): TGCGCCAGCAGCCAAGGGATGCGCTACGAGCAGTACTTC.

This clonotype was counted a few times. At one end the junction does not follow the germline gene, possibly because of a read error. This chain connects TRBV7-8 to TRBJ1-3; the D is unclear. CDR3 size: 15 residues. Germline CDR1 reads SGHVS; CDR2 reads FQNEAQ. This chain's CDR3 is CASSHDCSSGNTICF. As DNA, the CDR3 is TGTGCCAGCAGCCACGACTGCAGTTCTGGAAACACCATATGTTTT.

This clonotype was observed many times. This chain connects TRBV12-3 or TRBV12-4 to TRBJ1-5; D not certain. Trimming removed 6 bases from V and 2 bases from J, with 11 bases in between. This CDR3 contains 14 residues. Here the CDR3 DNA reads TGTGCCAGCAGCCTGCACGTTGGCAATCAGCCCCAGCATTTT. Translating gives CASSLHVGNQPQHF.

This clonotype was recorded at least ten times. The chain links TRBV15 to TRBJ2-7, with D possibly matching TRBD2 (6 bases). The germline CDR1 and CDR2 sequences are LNHNV and YYDKDF (reference sequence). This CDR3 is 14 amino acids long. V was clipped by 0 bases and J by 3 bases, with 9 bases between them. CDR3: CATSRERGIYEQYF. CDR3 sequence (DNA): TGTGCCACCAGCAGAGAACGGGGGATCTACGAGCAGTACTTC.

This clonotype has a count of ten or more. This chain connects TRBV29-1 to TRBJ2-5, with 10 bases aligning to TRBD2. The ends lost 2 bases at V and 3 bases at J; junction bases unmatched: 6. Germline CDR1 reads SQVTM; CDR2 reads ANQGSEA. The CDR3 consists of 15 residues. The CDR3, as DNA: TGCAGCGTTGAATTAGCGGGAGGAGGAGAAGAGACCCAGTACTTC. Protein: CSVELAGGGEETQYF.

V gene TRBV6-1 combines with J gene TRBJ2-4; 7 nucleotides agree with TRBD2. CDR1 is MNHNS, CDR2 SASEGT, per germline. This CDR3 is 14 amino acids long. With 5 bases clipped from V and 5 bases from J, the junction kept 6 bases outside the gene matches. The CDR3 nucleotides are TGTGCCAGCAGTCGGGGGGACTACGAAAACATTCAGTACTTC. Protein product: CASSRGDYENIQYF.

This clonotype was seen a few times. At one end the junction does not follow the germline gene, possibly because of a read error. The rearrangement links TRBV7-7 to TRBJ2-5; D unresolved. This CDR3 is built from 13 residues. CDR1 is SSHAT and CDR2 is FNYEAQ in the germline V gene (reference sequence). This chain's CDR3 is CASSLMGWETQYF. The DNA for the CDR3 is TGTGCTAGCAGCTTAATGGGCTGGGAGACCCAGTACTTC.

This clonotype was counted ten times or more. This chain links TRBV5-1 with TRBJ2-5; the match to TRBD1 covers 7 bases. The J segment lost 2 bases and the V segment lost 4 bases, leaving 5 bases of the junction unmatched. The CDR3 spans 14 residues. Per germline, CDR1 SGHRS and CDR2 YFSETQ. The CDR3 DNA is TGCGCCAGCAGCATCCGACAGGGACAAGAGACCCAGTACTTC. Its translation: CASSIRQGQETQYF.

Ten or more counts support this clonotype. A clone one base away is much larger, so this may be a read error. This CDR3 fails to terminate in the conserved phenylalanine or tryptophan, so it likely reflects a read error. J is TRBJ1-1 and V is TRBV2; D is uncertain. The CDR3 has 13 amino acids. V lost 6 bases to trimming and J lost 3 bases, with 11 bases between them. Germline V gene lookup returns CDR1 SNHLY and CDR2 FYNNEI. CDR3 in DNA: TGTGCCAGCAGAATTAATGTGGACACTGAAGCTTTCTCT. Protein sequence: CASRINVDTEAFS.

There are many counts of this clonotype. The chain uses TRBV10-3 and TRBJ1-5; weak D call: TRBD1 (5 bases). Trimming left V 11 bases short and J 1 base short, with 12 bases between. CDR1 is ENHRY and CDR2 is SYGVKD in the germline V gene. The CDR3 loop spans 13 amino acids. The CDR3 DNA sequence: TGTGCCGCCGGGGGGGAAAGCAATCAGCCCCAGCATTTT. It specifies CAAGGESNQPQHF.

In its sample, this clonotype was seen many times. This chain connects TRBV14 to TRBJ1-6, with D possibly being TRBD1 (5 bases). Per the germline V gene, CDR1 is SGHDN and CDR2 is FVKESK. Trimming took off 1 base at V and 12 bases at J, with 10 bases between the two ends. This CDR3 spans 13 amino acids. CDR3 sequence: CASSQGGGRPLHF. The CDR3 DNA reads as TGTGCCAGCAGCCAAGGCGGGGGTAGACCCCTCCACTTT.

V usage is TRBV28 and J usage is TRBJ2-7, with D perhaps TRBD1 (5 bases). This CDR3 has 14 amino acids. Deletions cut 2 bases from V and 6 bases from J, with 14 bases between. CDR1 and CDR2 (germline): MDHEN, SYDVKM. The CDR3: CASSLISLGAEQYF. In nucleotides, the CDR3 is TGTGCCAGCAGTTTAATATCTTTAGGGGCCGAGCAGTACTTC.

This clonotype has only a few counts. This rearrangement joins TRBV11-2 to TRBJ2-5, with D unclear. The CDR3 loop spans 16 amino acids. Germline V gene lookup returns CDR1 SGHAT and CDR2 FQNNGV. Deletions cut 0 bases from V and 4 bases from J, with 15 bases between. The DNA for the CDR3 is TGTGCCAGCAGCTTAGATCTCGTGGTTCGGTTAGAGACCCAGTACTTC. Its translation is CASSLDLVVRLETQYF.

The table lists this clonotype with a few counts. One end of the junction is discordant with germline, which a read error may explain. This sequence joins TRBV25-1 and TRBJ2-4; TRBD2 aligns across 9 bases. Germline values: CDR1 MGHDK, CDR2 SYGVNS. The CDR3 loop spans 13 amino acids. In nucleotides, the CDR3 is TGTGCCCCCGCGGGGGGGGGTAAAAACCTTCAGTACTTC. Protein sequence: CAPAGGGKNLQYF.

The chain couples TRBV4-1 to TRBJ2-7; 7 nucleotides align to TRBD2. V was pared by 2 bases and J by 3 bases, with 7 bases of the junction left unmatched. This CDR3 has 15 residues. The germline CDR1 and CDR2 sequences are MGHRA and YSYEKL. CDR3 loop: CASSQIGGGNYEQYF. The DNA of the CDR3 is TGCGCCAGCAGCCAAATTGGGGGAGGGAACTACGAGCAGTACTTC.

This clonotype was counted at least ten times. V is TRBV6-5 and J is TRBJ1-2; 7 bases map to TRBD1. CDR1 and CDR2 from the germline V gene are MNHEY and SVGAGI. The length of the CDR3 is 13 residues. J lost 5 bases, V lost 6 bases, and 6 bases had no gene match. In DNA form, the CDR3 reads TGTGCCAGCAGCTACCGGGACAGATATGGCTACACCTTC. It is translated as CASSYRDRYGYTF.

This clonotype was observed many times. The CDR3 DNA sequence: TGTGCCAGCAGCTCCCCCTCGGGGGGTTACTACTCTGGGGCCAACGTCCTGACTTTC. This encodes CASSSPSGGYYSGANVLTF. The rearrangement uses TRBV11-1 and TRBJ2-6, with 7 bases fitting TRBD2. This CDR3 has 19 residues. The V segment lost 4 bases and the J segment 0 bases; nucleotides outside the gene matches: 12. Germline V gene data show CDR1 as SGHAT and CDR2 as FQDESV (reference sequence).

This clonotype was recorded many times. The J gene is TRBJ2-7, the V gene TRBV20-1; D is tentatively TRBD1 or TRBD2 (6 bases each). This CDR3 has 17 residues. Deletions cut 2 bases from V and 1 base from J, with 21 bases between. Germline V gives CDR1 DFQATT, CDR2 SNEGSKA (reference sequence). The CDR3 region has the DNA TGCAGTGCTAGACGGTTCCCGGGGGCTACCGAATCCTACGAGCAGTACTTC. Translating gives CSARRFPGATESYEQYF.

This clonotype appeared many times. The V gene is TRBV6-1, the J gene TRBJ1-5; D is ambiguous. Germline lookup yields CDR1 MNHNS and CDR2 SASEGT. V lost 3 bases and J 4 bases, leaving 4 bases between the germline ends. The CDR3 extends over 12 amino acids. The CDR3 loop reads CASSDRNQPQHF. The CDR3, as DNA: TGTGCCAGCAGTGACAGGAATCAGCCCCAGCATTTT.

This clonotype has a count of ten or more. This chain connects TRBV29-1 to TRBJ1-1; D unresolved. Germline V gene data show CDR1 as SQVTM and CDR2 as ANQGSEA. The CDR3 is made up of 13 amino acids. Trimming removed 0 bases from V and 4 bases from J, with 9 bases in between. The CDR3 here is CSVEDLGGTEAFF. CDR3 nucleotides: TGCAGCGTTGAAGATTTGGGAGGCACTGAAGCTTTCTTT.

Comment on this clonotype: A junction boundary mismatches the germline segment, possibly from a read error. CDR3 sequence: CATSDLKTGNTGGLFF. Here the CDR3 DNA reads TGTGCCACCAGTGATTTGAAGACAGGGAACACCGGGGGGCTGTTTTTT. The chain uses TRBV24-1 and TRBJ2-2, with D possibly matching TRBD1 (7 bases). Looked up from germline, CDR1 is KGHDR and CDR2 is SFDVKD. The CDR3 has 16 amino acids.

This clonotype was observed a handful of times. This chain uses TRBV7-2 with TRBJ2-7; D remains ambiguous. The CDR3 is 13 residues long. Per the germline V gene, CDR1 is SGHTA and CDR2 is FQGNSA. V lost 1 base and J 2 bases, leaving 6 bases between the germline ends. Written as DNA, the CDR3 is TGTGCCAGCAGCTTAGAGTGGGCCTACGAGCAGTACTTC. It yields the protein CASSLEWAYEQYF.

The chain has TRBV15 and TRBJ2-7; TRBD1 agrees at 7 bases. The ends lost 0 bases at V and 1 base at J; junction bases unmatched: 3. CDR3 size: 15 residues. CDR1 and CDR2 (germline): LNHNV, YYDKDF (reference sequence). The CDR3 reads CATSRDRDSSYEQYF. The CDR3 coding sequence is TGTGCCACCAGCAGAGATCGGGACAGTTCCTACGAGCAGTACTTC.

This clonotype was found once. The chain couples TRBV4-2 to TRBJ1-2; 7 bases are shared with TRBD1. V shed 1 base and J 2 bases; nucleotides not matched to a gene: 4. The CDR3 length is 15 residues. The germline V gene encodes CDR1 LGHNA and CDR2 YNFKEQ. CDR3 amino acids: CASSQGIGGNYGYTF. The CDR3 nucleotides are TGTGCCAGCAGCCAAGGCATAGGGGGCAACTATGGCTACACCTTC.

The genes are TRBV7-8 and TRBJ2-7; possibly TRBD1 for D (5 bases). This CDR3 region has 16 residues. Germline V lookup: CDR1 SGHVS, CDR2 FQNEAQ. V gave up 5 bases and J gave up 3 bases, with 20 bases separating them. In DNA form, the CDR3 reads TGTGCCAGCAGCGACCATAGTAGTGGGGCCATCTACGAGCAGTACTTC. Translation: CASSDHSSGAIYEQYF.